The clone carrying this T cell receptor beta chain was picked up many times. Its antigen is unidentified. Building of the TCR beta libraries involved iRepertoire HTBI primers and Arm-PCR of CDR3 regions. TCRdb redid the calling of the multiplex PCR reads with MiXCR, one entry per CDR3 protein. The data contain 530,000 or so distinct CDR3 sequences, 15% to 20% of them singletons. Germline lookup yields CDR1 SGHAT and CDR2 FQDESV (reference sequence). The CDR3 length is 15 residues. The V segment lost 5 bases and the J segment 7 bases; nucleotides outside the gene matches: 10. These data originate in a study of regulatory T cells in long-lasting Graves disease. Study-wide results and caveats: Patients with persistent disease showed a bias toward TRBV28, TRBJ1-2 and TRBJ2-5. Whereas new patients shared about a thousand public clonotypes, persistent patients shared more, at approximately 2,500.

Sample time point: newly diagnosed GD, antithyroid drugs for less than 3 months. Isolated PBMC RNA provided the starting material for the TCR library. A further study also used this sample, focusing on T cells in Graves' hyperthyroidism and ophthalmopathy.

Material: peripheral blood mononuclear cells (PBMCs), obtained at new diagnosis, from a patient treated with antithyroid drugs. The clonotype was recovered from a man aged 18 to 29 with Graves disease. The chain has TRBV11-1 and TRBJ2-2; 7 bases are shared with TRBD2. DNA of the CDR3: TGTGCCAGCAGCCCCTACGCGGGAGCGGGCGGGGAGCTGTTTTTT. Residues: CASSPYAGAGGELFF.